Presented here are 23 T cell receptor beta chains from one specimen sequenced in a study of T cell changes during pregnancy in multiple sclerosis. Produced via immunoSEQ multiplex PCR; TCRdb's table is partial and in-frame only. The sample lists around 40,000 clones, more than 85% occurring once. Sequenced material: CD8+ T cells from peripheral blood mononuclear cells, taken in the third trimester of pregnancy. These receptors all come from a female donor with multiple sclerosis, enrolled in a pregnancy study.

A note on this clone: One end of the junction varies from germline; a read error may be responsible. The rearrangement joins TRBV28 to TRBJ2-7; 16 bases fit TRBD2. CDR3 length: 16 amino acids. The germline gives CDR1 MDHEN, CDR2 SYDVKM. DNA for the CDR3: TGTGCCAGCAGCCCCGGGACTAGCGGGAGGGCCTATGAGCAGTACTTC. This gives the protein CASSPGTSGRAYEQYF.

The chain uses TRBV7-9 and TRBJ1-1; tentative D call: TRBD1 (6 bases). This CDR3 has 16 amino acids. The ends were cut back, 1 base at V and 0 bases at J, with 12 bases in the middle. CDR1 SEHNR and CDR2 FQNEAQ come from the germline V gene (reference sequence). Written as DNA, the CDR3 is TGTGCCAGCAGCTTAGGTACAGGGTACATGAACACTGAAGCTTTCTTT. Protein sequence: CASSLGTGYMNTEAFF.

The CDR3 loop is CASSLSSGGSDTQYF. DNA of the CDR3: TGTGCCAGCAGTTTATCGAGTGGGGGGTCAGATACGCAGTATTTT. The chain uses TRBV27 and TRBJ2-3, with D perhaps TRBD2 (6 bases). Trimming took 0 bases from V and 4 from J, leaving 11 bases between them. The CDR3 is 15 amino acids. The germline V gene has CDR1 MNHEY and CDR2 SMNVEV (reference sequence).

The chain couples TRBV15 to TRBJ2-5; 10 bases line up with TRBD1. V was pared by 5 bases and J by 5 bases, with 8 bases of the junction left unmatched. This CDR3 has 15 amino acids. Germline V gene lookup returns CDR1 LNHNV and CDR2 YYDKDF (reference sequence). The CDR3: CATSPDRGRVETQYF. In DNA form, the CDR3 reads TGTGCCACCAGCCCTGACAGGGGGCGCGTGGAGACCCAGTACTTC.

The CDR3 DNA follows: TGTGCCAGCAGCCAAGATTTGGCTAGCGGGACTTCTGACAATGAGCAGTTCTTC. This sequence encodes CASSQDLASGTSDNEQFF. V is TRBV14 and J is TRBJ2-1; 9 nucleotides align to TRBD2. Germline V gene data show CDR1 as SGHDN and CDR2 as FVKESK. The CDR3 length is 18 residues. J gave up 5 bases and V 0 bases, and 11 bases lay outside the gene matches. The full variable domain, completed using reference TRBV14 and TRBJ2-1, is EAGVTQFPSHSVIEKGQTVTLRCDPISGHDNLYWYRRVMGKEIKFLLHFVKESKQDESGMPNNRFLAERTGGTYSTLKVQPAELEDSGVYFCASSQDLASGTSDNEQFFGPGTRLTVL.

The rearrangement uses TRBV7-6 and TRBJ2-3; 13 positions match TRBD2. In germline, CDR1 is SGHVS, CDR2 FNYEAQ. This CDR3 is built from 15 residues. Germline trimming cut 4 bases from V and 5 bases from J; bases unmatched to any gene: 3. The DNA of the CDR3 is TGTGCCAGCAGCTCTAGACTAGCGGGAGGAGATACGCAGTATTTT. Translating gives CASSSRLAGGDTQYF.

The V call is TRBV7-9, the J call TRBJ2-7, with D possibly TRBD2 on 5 matching bases. V lost 5 bases to trimming and J lost 3 bases, with 20 bases between them. CDR3 length: 16 amino acids. Per the germline V gene, CDR1 is SEHNR and CDR2 is FQNEAQ (reference sequence). The CDR3: CASSSPLSGPFYEQYF. In DNA form, the CDR3 reads TGTGCCAGCAGCAGCCCCCTAAGCGGCCCTTTCTACGAGCAGTACTTC.

This sequence joins TRBV23-1 and TRBJ2-2, with TRBD2 identical over 7 bases. TRBV23-1 is identified as an open reading frame with a role that is uncertain. The junction had 13 bases not matched to a gene; V was cut back by 2 bases and J by 7 bases. The CDR3 totals 17 residues. CDR3 nucleotide sequence: TGCGCCAGCAGTCAAGTCCCCGGGAGGTGCCAGGGCGGGGAGCTGTTTTTT. Translating gives CASSQVPGRCQGGELFF.

This clone was seen only once. This chain links TRBV19 with TRBJ2-7; tentative D call: TRBD2 (6 bases). CDR1 LNHDA and CDR2 SQIVND come from the germline V gene (reference sequence). V lost 0 bases, J lost 4 bases, and 10 bases lay in between. The CDR3 contains 14 residues. The DNA of the CDR3 is TGTGCCAGTAGTATAGAGGGACTCCGGTACGAGCAGTACTTC. This translates into CASSIEGLRYEQYF.

The chain employs TRBV4-1 and TRBJ2-1, with D possibly being TRBD2 (6 bases). Trimming cost V 1 base and J 5 bases, with 15 bases left between them. Per the germline V gene, CDR1 is MGHRA and CDR2 is YSYEKL. The CDR3 is 16 residues long. Here the CDR3 reads CASSQADLEGHNEQFF. CDR3 nucleotides: TGCGCCAGCAGCCAAGCCGATCTGGAGGGCCACAATGAGCAGTTCTTC.

The rearrangement joins TRBV13 to TRBJ2-1; 7 bases line up with TRBD2. The germline V gene has CDR1 PRHDT and CDR2 FYEKMQ (reference sequence). Trimming cost V 6 bases and J 8 bases; bases outside gene matches: 7. The length of the CDR3 is 13 residues. The CDR3 here is CASSHGRADEQFF. CDR3 nucleotide sequence: TGTGCCAGCAGTCATGGGAGGGCTGATGAGCAGTTCTTC.

The chain carries TRBV18 and TRBJ2-7; TRBD2 matches at 15 bases. Germline-derived CDR1 and CDR2 are KGHSH and LQKENI. CDR3 size: 16 residues. J lost 5 bases, V lost 3 bases, and 5 bases had no gene match. CDR3: CASSPRTSGRDDEQYF. The CDR3 nucleotides read TGTGCCAGCTCACCTAGGACTAGCGGGAGGGACGACGAGCAGTACTTC.

The chain uses TRBV2 and TRBJ2-5; D is uncertain. Trimming removed 2 bases from V and 0 bases from J, with 10 bases in between. CDR1 and CDR2 from the germline V gene are SNHLY and FYNNEI. This CDR3 has 15 amino acids. CDR3 bases: TGTGCCAGCAGTGAATCCCCCGGGTACCAAGAGACCCAGTACTTC. Translated: CASSESPGYQETQYF.

This clone was seen once. The chain uses TRBV4-3 and TRBJ1-5; D remains unclear. Between the trimmed V and J ends, which lost 0 bases and 3 bases, there was a span of 12 bases. CDR3 size: 16 residues. Looked up from germline, CDR1 is LGHNA and CDR2 is YSLEER. Written as DNA, the CDR3 is TGCGCCAGCAGCCAAGATTTGGGCAGATCCAATCAGCCCCAGCATTTT. It codes for CASSQDLGRSNQPQHF.

The genes are TRBV10-3 and TRBJ2-7; possibly TRBD1 for D (6 bases). Germline CDR1 and CDR2: ENHRY and SYGVKD. The V and J ends lost 3 bases and 2 bases respectively, with 14 bases between them. This CDR3 spans 15 amino acids. DNA of the CDR3: TGTGCCATCAGTGATACACAGGGAAAACCCTACGAGCAGTACTTC. Encoded protein: CAISDTQGKPYEQYF.

V and J are TRBV2 and TRBJ2-1; D unresolved. Germline-derived CDR1 and CDR2 are SNHLY and FYNNEI. V dropped 4 bases and J dropped 1 base, with 5 bases sitting between them. The CDR3 contains 13 residues. The CDR3 region is CASSAESYNEQFF. The CDR3 DNA sequence: TGTGCCAGCAGTGCCGAGTCCTACAATGAGCAGTTCTTC. Using reference TRBV2 and TRBJ2-1 for the parts outside the CDR3, the full variable domain is EPEVTQTPSHQVTQMGQEVILRCVPISNHLYFYWYRQILGQKVEFLVSFYNNEISEKSEIFDDQFSVERPDGSNFTLKIRSTKLEDSAMYFCASSAESYNEQFFGPGTRLTVL.

The chain combines TRBV28 with TRBJ1-2; D ambiguous. V was cut by 4 bases and J by 8 bases, with 11 bases left in between. Germline CDR1 reads MDHEN; CDR2 reads SYDVKM. CDR3 length: 12 residues. The CDR3 here is CASSSQAGGYTF. CDR3 DNA sequence: TGTGCCAGCAGTTCCCAGGCTGGGGGCTACACCTTC.

V gene TRBV5-6 combines with J gene TRBJ2-1, with a tentative D call TRBD2 (6 bases). The CDR3 loop spans 17 amino acids. The germline V and J ends were trimmed by 0 bases and 8 bases, with 21 bases remaining between them. Germline V gene data show CDR1 as SGHDT and CDR2 as YYEEEE. The CDR3 here is CASSLGPQTSYNYEQFF. CDR3 DNA: TGTGCCAGCAGCTTGGGACCCCAGACTAGTTACAACTATGAGCAGTTCTTC.

The CDR3 DNA follows: TGTGCCAGCAGCTCTCCCGGGACATCCTACGAGCAGTACTTC. Its translation: CASSSPGTSYEQYF. The chain recombines TRBV11-2 with TRBJ2-7, with D perhaps TRBD1 (6 bases). Deletions cut 4 bases from V and 1 base from J, with 11 bases between. CDR3 length: 14 residues. Germline assignment: CDR1 SGHAT and CDR2 FQNNGV. Full variable domain (missing parts from reference TRBV11-2 and TRBJ2-7): EAGVAQSPRYKIIEKRQSVAFWCNPISGHATLYWYQQILGQGPKLLIQFQNNGVVDDSQLPKDRFSAERLKGVDSTLKIQPAKLEDSAVYLCASSSPGTSYEQYFGPGTRLTVT.

The chain links TRBV29-1 to TRBJ1-1; TRBD1 is a possible D gene (6 bases). The CDR3 spans 17 residues. V was trimmed by 0 bases and J by 2 bases, leaving 19 bases between them. Germline lookup yields CDR1 SQVTM and CDR2 ANQGSEA. The CDR3 nucleotides are TGCAGCGTTGAAGACCCCGGGCAGGGGAGATTTAACACTGAAGCTTTCTTT. It translates to CSVEDPGQGRFNTEAFF. Drawing the rest from reference TRBV29-1 and TRBJ1-1, the complete variable domain is SAVISQKPSRDICQRGTSLTIQCQVDSQVTMMFWYRQQPGQSLTLIATANQGSEATYESGFVIDKFPISRPNLTFSTLTVSNMSPEDSSIYLCSVEDPGQGRFNTEAFFGQGTRLTVV.

The chain recombines TRBV5-8 with TRBJ1-2; the match to TRBD1 covers 8 bases. Germline lookup yields CDR1 SGHTS and CDR2 YDEGEE. The V and J ends lost 3 bases and 4 bases, in that order; junction bases with no gene match: 8. This CDR3 comprises 15 residues. CDR3 loop: CASSYLDRDLYGYTF. CDR3 coding DNA: TGTGCCAGCAGCTATCTGGACAGGGACCTCTATGGCTACACCTTC.

CDR3 sequence: CASSLSRFPTKHEQFF. As DNA, the CDR3 is TGTGCCAGCAGTTTATCAAGGTTCCCAACTAAACATGAGCAGTTCTTC. The chain has TRBV28 and TRBJ2-1, with D hard to call. Trimming took off 1 base at V and 8 bases at J, with 18 bases between the two ends. The CDR3 runs 16 residues. The V gene's germline CDR1 is MDHEN and CDR2 SYDVKM.

This clone came up once. The chain is built from TRBV4-3 and TRBJ2-1; D perhaps matches TRBD1 (5 bases). The germline V gene has CDR1 LGHNA and CDR2 YSLEER. This CDR3 has 16 residues. Trimming shortened V by 0 bases and J by 6 bases, and 15 bases separated the two germline ends. CDR3 protein: CASSQERRSGPNEQFF. The CDR3 DNA reads as TGCGCCAGCAGCCAAGAAAGGCGGTCAGGGCCCAATGAGCAGTTCTTC.